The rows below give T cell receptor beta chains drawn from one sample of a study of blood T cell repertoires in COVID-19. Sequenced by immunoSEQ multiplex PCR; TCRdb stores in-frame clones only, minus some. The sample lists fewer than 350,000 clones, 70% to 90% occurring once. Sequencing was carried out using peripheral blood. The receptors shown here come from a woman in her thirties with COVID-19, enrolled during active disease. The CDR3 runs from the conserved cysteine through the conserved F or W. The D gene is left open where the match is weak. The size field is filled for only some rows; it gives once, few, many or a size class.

cdr3_nt: TGTGCCAGCAGTTCCTTCGCGGGACGGGAAGCTTTCTTT
cdr3_aa: CASSSFAGREAFF
d_call: .
clone_size: .
j_call: TRBJ1-1
v_call: TRBV27

cdr3_nt: TGCGCCATTCTCGCCCCGGGTTTCGACGAGCAGTACTTC
cdr3_aa: CAILAPGFDEQYF
d_call: .
clone_size: once
j_call: TRBJ2-7
v_call: TRBV10-2

cdr3_nt: TGTGCCAGCAGCTTAGTCAGGATGGCTGAAGCTTTCTTT
cdr3_aa: CASSLVRMAEAFF
d_call: .
clone_size: .
j_call: TRBJ1-1
v_call: TRBV11-2

cdr3_nt: TGTGCCAGTAGTATCCCTACTAGCGGACTCTACAATGAGCAGTTCTTC
cdr3_aa: CASSIPTSGLYNEQFF
d_call: TRBD2
clone_size: .
j_call: TRBJ2-1
v_call: TRBV19

cdr3_nt: TGTGCCACCTCCGTGCCGGGACAGAACACCGGGGAGCTGTTTTTT
cdr3_aa: CATSVPGQNTGELFF
d_call: .
clone_size: .
j_call: TRBJ2-2
v_call: TRBV15

cdr3_nt: TGTGCCAGCAAATCAGTGAGGGACACCACTGAAGCTTTCTTT
cdr3_aa: CASKSVRDTTEAFF
d_call: .
clone_size: .
j_call: TRBJ1-1
v_call: TRBV2

cdr3_nt: TGTGCCAGCAGCCTAAAGTCCTCCAGCGGGGGTTACAATGAGCAGTTCTTC
cdr3_aa: CASSLKSSSGGYNEQFF
d_call: TRBD2
clone_size: .
j_call: TRBJ2-1
v_call: TRBV11-3

cdr3_nt: TGCGCCAGCAGCCCTGAAAGCTCCACCTCCTACAATGAGCAGTTCTTC
cdr3_aa: CASSPESSTSYNEQFF
d_call: .
clone_size: once
j_call: TRBJ2-1
v_call: TRBV5-1

cdr3_nt: TGTGCCAGCTCACCACTTCTGACAGATACGCAGTATTTT
cdr3_aa: CASSPLLTDTQYF
d_call: .
clone_size: .
j_call: TRBJ2-3
v_call: TRBV18

cdr3_nt: TGTGCCAGCAGCTTGCGCTGGAGGGATACCGGGGAGCTGTTTTTT
cdr3_aa: CASSLRWRDTGELFF
d_call: .
clone_size: .
j_call: TRBJ2-2
v_call: TRBV5-5

cdr3_nt: TGTGCCAGCCCGGGGTTCCGATCCAGCTCCTACAATGAGCAGTTCTTC
cdr3_aa: CASPGFRSSSYNEQFF
d_call: .
clone_size: .
j_call: TRBJ2-1
v_call: TRBV2

cdr3_nt: TGTGCCAGCAGTCCCCAGAATGGGGGGGAGAGTGGCTACACCTTC
cdr3_aa: CASSPQNGGESGYTF
d_call: .
clone_size: .
j_call: TRBJ1-2
v_call: TRBV6-5

cdr3_nt: TGTGCCAGCTCACCGCCGACAGGAAATTACGAGCAGTACTTC
cdr3_aa: CASSPPTGNYEQYF
d_call: .
clone_size: .
j_call: TRBJ2-7
v_call: TRBV18

cdr3_nt: TGTGCCAGTAGCCTCGCGGGGCCCCTCATCAACGAGCAGTACTTC
cdr3_aa: CASSLAGPLINEQYF
d_call: .
clone_size: .
j_call: TRBJ2-7
v_call: TRBV19

cdr3_nt: TGTGCCACCAGTGATTTGGAGAAAGATACGCAGTATTTT
cdr3_aa: CATSDLEKDTQYF
d_call: .
clone_size: once
j_call: TRBJ2-3
v_call: TRBV24-1

cdr3_nt: TGTGCCAGCAGCTCTCTAGCGGGGGTCACAGATACGCAGTATTTT
cdr3_aa: CASSSLAGVTDTQYF
d_call: TRBD2
clone_size: .
j_call: TRBJ2-3
v_call: TRBV5-4

cdr3_nt: TGTGCCTGTTCCGGGGTTTATGAAAAACTGTTTTTT
cdr3_aa: CACSGVYEKLFF
d_call: .
clone_size: .
j_call: TRBJ1-4
v_call: TRBV30

cdr3_nt: TGTGCCAGCAGACTTGTTAACGGAGATACGCAGTATTTT
cdr3_aa: CASRLVNGDTQYF
d_call: .
clone_size: .
j_call: TRBJ2-3
v_call: TRBV11-2

cdr3_nt: TGTGCCAGCAGAAAACAGGGTTATGGCTACACCTTC
cdr3_aa: CASRKQGYGYTF
d_call: .
clone_size: .
j_call: TRBJ1-2
v_call: TRBV12-3/TRBV12-4

cdr3_nt: TGTGCCACCAGTGATTCCGGGTTACCCTACGAGCAGTACTTC
cdr3_aa: CATSDSGLPYEQYF
d_call: .
clone_size: .
j_call: TRBJ2-7
v_call: TRBV24-1

cdr3_nt: TGTGCCAGCTCACCCCCGTTCACAGATACGCAGTATTTT
cdr3_aa: CASSPPFTDTQYF
d_call: .
clone_size: .
j_call: TRBJ2-3
v_call: TRBV18

cdr3_nt: TGTGCCAGCAGCCATTTGAGCGGGGGAGGTACGCAGTATTTT
cdr3_aa: CASSHLSGGGTQYF
d_call: TRBD2
clone_size: once
j_call: TRBJ2-3
v_call: TRBV3-1/TRBV3-2

cdr3_nt: TGTGCCAGCAGCTTGGAATTCAGGGCAGATACGCAGTATTTT
cdr3_aa: CASSLEFRADTQYF
d_call: .
clone_size: .
j_call: TRBJ2-3
v_call: TRBV5-8

cdr3_nt: TGTGCCAGCTCACCACCAACAGGCTCCTACGAGCAGTACTTC
cdr3_aa: CASSPPTGSYEQYF
d_call: .
clone_size: .
j_call: TRBJ2-7
v_call: TRBV18

cdr3_nt: TGTGCCAGCAGCTTGCAGTACACCGGGGAGCTGTTTTTT
cdr3_aa: CASSLQYTGELFF
d_call: .
clone_size: .
j_call: TRBJ2-2
v_call: TRBV5-5

cdr3_nt: TGTGCCAGCAGCAAACGGGCGACGGGAAGCTCGACCTACGAGCAGTACTTC
cdr3_aa: CASSKRATGSSTYEQYF
d_call: .
clone_size: once
j_call: TRBJ2-7
v_call: TRBV21-1